This T cell receptor beta chain was recorded in a study of T cell repertoires in cytomegalovirus infection. Whole-study findings and limits: There were HLA-C-restricted CMV-specific TCR beta clonotypes dominating the ex vivo response.

TCRdb passed the reads through MiXCR, listing each CDR3 protein once. Of approximately 340,000 distinct CDR3 sequences listed, 25% to 35% are singletons. This clonotype was recorded only once. Its antigen remains unknown. One junction end does not reproduce the germline sequence, and a read error may be involved. Germline-derived CDR1 and CDR2 are MDHEN and SYDVKM. The CDR3 length is 15 residues. The sample was cultured PBMCs, taken from culture after CMV antigen stimulation. This sequence originates from a human donor in good health (CMV status not recorded). Some clones in this sample may be carry-over from other donors' samples. The V and J genes are TRBV28 and TRBJ2-7, with D uncertain. The CDR3 here is CASNLGPPAAYEQYF. The DNA for the CDR3 is TGTGCCAGCAATTTAGGGCCCCCCGCGGCCTACGAGCAGTACTTC.